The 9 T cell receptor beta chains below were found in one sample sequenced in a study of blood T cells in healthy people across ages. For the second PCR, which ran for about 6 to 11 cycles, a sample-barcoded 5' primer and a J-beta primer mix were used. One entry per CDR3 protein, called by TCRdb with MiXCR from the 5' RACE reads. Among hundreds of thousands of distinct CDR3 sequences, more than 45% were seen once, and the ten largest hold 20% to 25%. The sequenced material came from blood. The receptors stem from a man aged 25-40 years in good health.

For the CDR3, the DNA is TGCGCCAGCAGCGGAGGACGGGCTCGCCAAGAGACCCAGTACTTC. Translated, it gives CASSGGRARQETQYF. The chain employs TRBV5-1 and TRBJ2-5; D is possibly TRBD2 (5 bases). The CDR3 totals 15 residues. The V end was cut by 4 bases, the J end by 1 base, with 14 bases between. Germline CDR1 reads SGHRS; CDR2 reads YFSETQ.

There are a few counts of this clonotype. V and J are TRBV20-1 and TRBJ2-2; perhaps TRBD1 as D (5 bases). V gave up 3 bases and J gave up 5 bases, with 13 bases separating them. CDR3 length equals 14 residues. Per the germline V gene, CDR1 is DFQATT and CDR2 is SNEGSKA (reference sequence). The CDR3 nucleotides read TGCAGTGCTAGCCCCGGACAAGGGACCGGGGAGCTGTTTTTT. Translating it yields CSASPGQGTGELFF.

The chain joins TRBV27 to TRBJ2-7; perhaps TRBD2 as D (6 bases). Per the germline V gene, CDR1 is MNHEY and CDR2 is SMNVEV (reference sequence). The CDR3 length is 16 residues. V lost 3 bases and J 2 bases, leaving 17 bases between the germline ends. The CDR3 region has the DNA TGTGCCAGCAGTTTTAGTCAGCGGGCATCCGCCTACGAGCAGTACTTC. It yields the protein CASSFSQRASAYEQYF.

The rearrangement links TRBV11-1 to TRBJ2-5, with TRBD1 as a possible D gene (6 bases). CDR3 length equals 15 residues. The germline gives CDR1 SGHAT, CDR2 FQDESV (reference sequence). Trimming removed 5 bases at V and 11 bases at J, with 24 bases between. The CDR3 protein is CASSLVAGGPNEQYF. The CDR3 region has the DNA TGTGCCAGCAGCCTCGTGGCTGGGGGCCCAAATGAGCAGTACTTC.

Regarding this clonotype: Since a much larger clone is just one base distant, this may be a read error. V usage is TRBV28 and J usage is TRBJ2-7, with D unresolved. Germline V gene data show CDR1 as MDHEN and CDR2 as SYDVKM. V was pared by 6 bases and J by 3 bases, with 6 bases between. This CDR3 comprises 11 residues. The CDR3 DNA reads TGTGCCAGCAGGTTCAACTACGAGCAGTACTTC. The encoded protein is CASRFNYEQYF.

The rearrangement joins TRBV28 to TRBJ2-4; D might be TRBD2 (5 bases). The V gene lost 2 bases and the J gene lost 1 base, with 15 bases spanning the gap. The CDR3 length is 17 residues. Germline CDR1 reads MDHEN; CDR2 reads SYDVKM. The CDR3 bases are TGTGCCAGCAGTTTAAGCTCCCGGGAATGGGCCAAAAACATTCAGTACTTC. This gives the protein CASSLSSREWAKNIQYF.

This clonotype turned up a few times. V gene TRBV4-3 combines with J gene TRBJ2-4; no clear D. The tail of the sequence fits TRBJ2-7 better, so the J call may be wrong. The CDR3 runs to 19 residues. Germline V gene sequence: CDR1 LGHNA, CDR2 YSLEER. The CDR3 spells CASSQDITLGLQAGDEQYF. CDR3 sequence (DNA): TGCGCCAGCAGCCAAGATATAACCCTGGGTCTCCAGGCTGGGGACGAGCAGTACTTC.

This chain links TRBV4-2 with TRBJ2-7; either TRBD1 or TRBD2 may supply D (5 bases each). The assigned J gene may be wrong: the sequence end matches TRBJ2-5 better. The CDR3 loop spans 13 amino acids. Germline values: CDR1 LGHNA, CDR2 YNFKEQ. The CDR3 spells CASSQEWGETQYF. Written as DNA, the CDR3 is TGTGCCAGCAGCCAAGAGTGGGGGGAGACCCAGTACTTC.

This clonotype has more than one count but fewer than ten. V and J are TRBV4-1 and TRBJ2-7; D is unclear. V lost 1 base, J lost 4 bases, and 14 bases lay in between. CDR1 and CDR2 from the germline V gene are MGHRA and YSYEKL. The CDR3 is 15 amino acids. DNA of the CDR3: TGCGCCAGCAGCCAAGTGATGGACGTGATATACGAGCAGTACTTC. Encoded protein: CASSQVMDVIYEQYF.